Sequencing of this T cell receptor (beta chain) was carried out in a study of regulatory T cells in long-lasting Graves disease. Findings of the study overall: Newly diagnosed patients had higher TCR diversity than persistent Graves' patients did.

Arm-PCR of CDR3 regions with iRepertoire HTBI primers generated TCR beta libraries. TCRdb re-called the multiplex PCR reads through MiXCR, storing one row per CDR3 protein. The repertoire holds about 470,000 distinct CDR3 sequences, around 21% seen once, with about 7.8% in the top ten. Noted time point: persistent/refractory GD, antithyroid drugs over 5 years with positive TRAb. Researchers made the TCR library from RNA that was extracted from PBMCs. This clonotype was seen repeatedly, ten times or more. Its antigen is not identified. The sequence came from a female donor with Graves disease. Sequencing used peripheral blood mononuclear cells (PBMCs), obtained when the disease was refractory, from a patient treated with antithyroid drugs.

CDR3 nucleotide sequence: TGTGCCAGCAGAACTACAGGGTCTAACACTGAAGCTTTCTTT. Protein: CASRTTGSNTEAFF. The chain recombines TRBV28 with TRBJ1-1, with a possible D match to TRBD1 (6 bases). V was pared by 6 bases and J by 2 bases, with 13 bases between. This CDR3 comprises 14 residues. Germline assignment: CDR1 MDHEN and CDR2 SYDVKM.